This T cell receptor beta chain was sequenced in a study of T cells in Graves' hyperthyroidism and ophthalmopathy. General observations from the study: Among clonotypes expanded in thyroid above 0.001, most were also found in blood.

The sample holds many counts of this clonotype. Antigen specificity is unknown. CDR1 is SGHTA and CDR2 is FQGNSA in the germline V gene. The V and J ends lost 5 bases and 9 bases respectively, with 8 bases between them. This CDR3 has 11 amino acids. RNA transcripts gave rise to amplified TCR beta CDR3 regions. TCR CDR3 regions were first amplified by RT-PCR with HTBI primers. TCRdb independently ran MiXCR on the multiplex PCR reads; one entry per CDR3 protein. The table records 500,000 to 600,000 distinct CDR3 sequences, 35% to 50% of them present only once. Researchers barred patients who had uncontrolled infection, other autoimmune disease, pregnancy or lactation. Orbital computed tomography, thyroid ultrasound, serum thyroxine and TRAb, and clinical symptoms together informed the diagnoses.

This clonotype originated in an adult woman with Graves' disease, either hyperthyroidism or ophthalmopathy (not recorded which). The chain couples TRBV7-2 to TRBJ2-1, with no clear D. Sequencing was performed on peripheral blood or thyroid tissue (not recorded which). The CDR3 protein is CASSNSGEQFF. The DNA of the CDR3 is TGTGCCAGCAGCAACTCGGGTGAGCAGTTCTTC.